The TCR beta chain under discussion was sequenced for a study of regulatory T cells in long-lasting Graves disease. Libraries of TCR beta came from iRepertoire HTBI primers plus Arm-PCR of CDR3 regions. TCRdb reanalysed the multiplex PCR reads using MiXCR and keeps one entry per CDR3 protein. Of hundreds of thousands of distinct CDR3 sequences listed, 15% to 20% are singletons. As to time point: newly diagnosed GD, antithyroid drugs for less than 3 months. RNA from PBMCs was the source of the TCR library. Losses at the gene ends were 4 bases for V and 4 bases for J; bases not matched to a gene: 6. CDR3 length: 16 amino acids. CDR1 and CDR2 (germline): SGHRS, YFSETQ. The sample also formed part of further work on T cells in Graves' hyperthyroidism and ophthalmopathy.

This TCR was sampled from a woman younger than 45 with Graves disease. The V gene is TRBV5-1, the J gene TRBJ2-2; 11 bases match TRBD1. The sequencing here drew on peripheral blood mononuclear cells (PBMCs), taken at new diagnosis, from a patient treated with antithyroid drugs. CDR3 in amino acids: CASSGGQGGSTGELFF. The CDR3 DNA reads as TGCGCCAGCAGCGGGGGACAGGGGGGTAGCACCGGGGAGCTGTTTTTT.